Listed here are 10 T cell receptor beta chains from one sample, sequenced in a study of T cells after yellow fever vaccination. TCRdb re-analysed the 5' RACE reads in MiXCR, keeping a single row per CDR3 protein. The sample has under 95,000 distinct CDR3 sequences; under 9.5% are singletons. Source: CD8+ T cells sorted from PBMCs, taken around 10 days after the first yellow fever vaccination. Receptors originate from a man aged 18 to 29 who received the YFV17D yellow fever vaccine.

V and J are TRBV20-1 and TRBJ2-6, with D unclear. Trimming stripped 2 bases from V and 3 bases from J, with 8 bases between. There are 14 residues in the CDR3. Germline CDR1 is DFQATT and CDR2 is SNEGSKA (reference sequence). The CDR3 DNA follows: TGCAGTGCTAGACCACTCGGTGGGGCCAACGTCCTGACTTTC. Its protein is CSARPLGGANVLTF.

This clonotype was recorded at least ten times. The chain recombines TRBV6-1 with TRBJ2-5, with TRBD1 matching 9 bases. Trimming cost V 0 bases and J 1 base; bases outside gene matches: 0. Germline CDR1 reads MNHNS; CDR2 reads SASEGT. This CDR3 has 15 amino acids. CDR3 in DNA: TGTGCCAGCAGTGAAGCGACAGGGGGCCAAGAGACCCAGTACTTC. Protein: CASSEATGGQETQYF.

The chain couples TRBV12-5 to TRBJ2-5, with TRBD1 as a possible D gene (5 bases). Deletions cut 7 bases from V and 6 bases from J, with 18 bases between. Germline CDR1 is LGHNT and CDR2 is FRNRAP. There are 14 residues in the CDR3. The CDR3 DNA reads TGTGCTAGTGCCGAGCTAGGGCCAGGGCAGACCCAGTACTTC. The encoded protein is CASAELGPGQTQYF.

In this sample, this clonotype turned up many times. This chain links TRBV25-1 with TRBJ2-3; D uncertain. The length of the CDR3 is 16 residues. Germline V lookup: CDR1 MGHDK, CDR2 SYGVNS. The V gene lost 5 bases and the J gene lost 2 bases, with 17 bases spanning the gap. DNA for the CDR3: TGTGCCAGCAGTACACCCGGACCCGTACCCACAGATACGCAGTATTTT. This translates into CASSTPGPVPTDTQYF. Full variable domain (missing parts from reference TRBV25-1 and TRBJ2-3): EADIYQTPRYLVIGTGKKITLECSQTMGHDKMYWYQQDPGMELHLIHYSYGVNSTEKGDLSSESTVSRIRTEHFPLTLESARPSHTSQYLCASSTPGPVPTDTQYFGPGTRLTVL.

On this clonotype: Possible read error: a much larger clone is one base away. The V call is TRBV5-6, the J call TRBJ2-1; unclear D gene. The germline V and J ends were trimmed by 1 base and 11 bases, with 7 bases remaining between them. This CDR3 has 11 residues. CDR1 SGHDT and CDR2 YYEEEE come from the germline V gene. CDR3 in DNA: TGTGCCAGCAGCTTGATTGGTAAGCAGTTCTTC. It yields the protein CASSLIGKQFF.

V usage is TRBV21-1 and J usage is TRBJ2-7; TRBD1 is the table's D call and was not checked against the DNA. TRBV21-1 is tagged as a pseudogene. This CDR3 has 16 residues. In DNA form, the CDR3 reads TGTGCCAGCAGGCGCTTGGGACACCCCGGAGGCTACGAGCAGTACGTC. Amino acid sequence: CASRRLGHPGGYEQYV.

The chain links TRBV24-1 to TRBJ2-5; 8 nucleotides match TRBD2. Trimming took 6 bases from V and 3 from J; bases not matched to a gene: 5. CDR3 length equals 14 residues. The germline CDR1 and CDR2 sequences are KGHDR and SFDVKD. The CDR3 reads CATSRGGREETQYF. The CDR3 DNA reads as TGTGCCACCAGTCGGGGGGGGCGCGAAGAGACCCAGTACTTC.

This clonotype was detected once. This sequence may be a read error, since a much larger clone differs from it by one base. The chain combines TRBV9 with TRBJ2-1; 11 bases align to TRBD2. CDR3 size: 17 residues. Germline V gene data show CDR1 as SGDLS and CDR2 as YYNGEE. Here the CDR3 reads CASSVEGGTSGYNAQFF. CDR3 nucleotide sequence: TGTGCCAGCAGCGTAGAAGGGGGGACTAGCGGCTACAATGCGCAGTTCTTC.

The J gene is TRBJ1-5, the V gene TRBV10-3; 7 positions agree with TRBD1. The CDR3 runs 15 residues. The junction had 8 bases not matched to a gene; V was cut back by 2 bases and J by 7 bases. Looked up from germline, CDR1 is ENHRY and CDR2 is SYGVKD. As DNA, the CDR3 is TGTGCCATCAGTGAGGTAGGGGGCTCGGAACAGCCCCAGCATTTT. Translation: CAISEVGGSEQPQHF.

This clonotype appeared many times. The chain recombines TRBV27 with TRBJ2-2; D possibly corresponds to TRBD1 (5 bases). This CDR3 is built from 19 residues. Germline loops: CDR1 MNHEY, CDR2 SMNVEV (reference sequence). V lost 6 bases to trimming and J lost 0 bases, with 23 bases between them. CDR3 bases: TGTGCCAGCAGGCCCCCTTGGCGACAGCACGACCCGAACACCGGGGAGCTGTTTTTT. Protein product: CASRPPWRQHDPNTGELFF.